The rows below give T cell receptor beta chains drawn from one sample of a study of T cells in Graves' hyperthyroidism and ophthalmopathy. MiXCR was run by TCRdb on the multiplex PCR reads, yielding one entry per CDR3 protein. The sample consists of approximately 380,000 distinct CDR3 sequences, about 20% of them appearing once. What was sequenced was blood. These receptors were collected from a woman in her late teens or twenties with Graves' hyperthyroidism. The CDR3 runs from the conserved cysteine through the conserved F or W. A D gene is named only where the DNA matches it firmly. Clone size is stated in some rows and not others, as once, few, many or a class when expanded.

V gene	J gene	D gene	clone size	CDR3 DNA	CDR3 protein
TRBV28	TRBJ1-5	NA	many	TGTGCCAGCAGCCCCCCGCGGGGGACGAATAGCAATCAGCCCCAGCATTTT	CASSPPRGTNSNQPQHF
TRBV14	TRBJ2-7	NA	few	TGTGCCAGCAGCCCCCAGGGGGGGGTCTCCTACGAGCAGTACTTC	CASSPQGGVSYEQYF
TRBV20-1	TRBJ1-2	NA	many	TGCAGTGCTAGTACAGGGTTTGGCTACACCTTC	CSASTGFGYTF
TRBV12-3/TRBV12-4	TRBJ1-1	NA	once	TGTGCCAGCAGCCCCAGGGCCGATAGAGTATCGAACACTGAAGCTTTCTTT	CASSPRADRVSNTEAFF
TRBV10-3	TRBJ1-1	NA	many	TGTGCCATCAAAAGATCCTCGGGAAACACTGAAGCTTTCTTT	CAIKRSSGNTEAFF
TRBV11-1	TRBJ1-1	NA	NA	TGTGCCAGCAGCTCTTTATATTCCCCGGGACTACTTGAAGCTTTCTTT	CASSSLYSPGLLEAFF
TRBV6-5	TRBJ2-5	NA	many	TGTGCCAGCGGTTGGGGAGCTGAGACCCAGTACTTC	CASGWGAETQYF
TRBV6-1	TRBJ1-2	NA	many	TGTGCCAGCAGTGAAGGGACGGCGATCTATGGCTACACCTTC	CASSEGTAIYGYTF
TRBV28	TRBJ2-7	TRBD1	many	TGTGCCAGCAGTTTCTCAGGGGGCTACGAGCAGTACTTC	CASSFSGGYEQYF
TRBV20-1	TRBJ1-2	NA	NA	TGCAGTGCAGAATACAGGGAACACACCTTC	CSAEYREHTF
TRBV2	TRBJ1-2	NA	many	TGTGCCAGCAGTGATGCAGGGATGAACTATGGCTACACCTTC	CASSDAGMNYGYTF
TRBV6-1	TRBJ1-1	TRBD1	many	TGTGCCAGCAGTGAAAGACAGGGCGCCAGTGCTTTCTTT	CASSERQGASAFF
TRBV7-8	TRBJ1-2	TRBD1	many	TGTGCCAGCAGCGTCGACAGGGCCAGAGGTGGCTACACCTTC	CASSVDRARGGYTF
TRBV5-1	TRBJ1-5	TRBD1	NA	TGCGCCAGCAGCTTGACAGGGGACCAGCCCGAGCATTTT	CASSLTGDQPEHF
TRBV6-4	TRBJ1-5	NA	many	TGTGCCAGCAGTCCGGAGTATAATCAGCCCCAGCATTTT	CASSPEYNQPQHF
TRBV6-5	TRBJ1-1	NA	many	TGTGCCAGCAGTTTGATCGTCGGGAAGAACACTGAAGCTTTCTTT	CASSLIVGKNTEAFF
TRBV6-5	TRBJ1-3	NA	many	TGTGCCAGCACCGCCAGCTCTGGAAACACCATATATTTT	CASTASSGNTIYF
TRBV6-1	TRBJ1-2	NA	NA	TGTGCCAGCAACCGGGACCTCACAGGCGGCTACACCTTC	CASNRDLTGGYTF
TRBV12-3/TRBV12-4	TRBJ1-1	NA	many	TGTGCCAGCAGTTCCGGGCCCCTTGTAGCTTTCTTT	CASSSGPLVAFF
TRBV7-9	TRBJ2-7	TRBD2	many	TGTGCCAGCAGCTTACGGACTAGCGGGAAATACGAGCAGTACTTC	CASSLRTSGKYEQYF
TRBV6-5	TRBJ1-6	TRBD1	many	TGTGCCAGCAGAAATCGAAGGACAGGGGGTGGACCCCTCCACTTT	CASRNRRTGGGPLHF
TRBV27	TRBJ2-3	NA	many	TGTGCCAGCAGTTTAGTAAGGACAGATACGCAGTATTTT	CASSLVRTDTQYF
TRBV29-1	TRBJ2-5	TRBD2	many	TGCAGCGTTGAAGAAGGGACTAGCGGGGGGGCGATTGGCGAGACCCAGTACTTC	CSVEEGTSGGAIGETQYF
TRBV6-5	TRBJ2-5	NA	many	TGTGCCAGCAGTTACCGGGACTCTAAAGAGACCCAGTACTTC	CASSYRDSKETQYF
TRBV4-1	TRBJ1-3	NA	many	TGCGCCAGCAGCCGAGCTCCGACGCGGAGTAACACCATATATTTT	CASSRAPTRSNTIYF
TRBV29-1	TRBJ1-1	NA	many	TGCAGCGTTGTTACCAGCACTGAAGCTTTCTTT	CSVVTSTEAFF
TRBV10-3	TRBJ2-5	NA	many	TGTGCCATCAGTGAGTCCTTGACCGGAGGGGAGACCCAGTACTTC	CAISESLTGGETQYF
TRBV6-5	TRBJ1-1	TRBD1	many	TGTGCCAGCAGAACAGGGGGGAAAAACTCGAGGACTGAAGCTTTCTTT	CASRTGGKNSRTEAFF
TRBV6-5	TRBJ2-7	NA	many	TGTGCCAGCAGTTACCGGGCCAGGGGTAGACACGAGCAGTACTTC	CASSYRARGRHEQYF
TRBV6-1	TRBJ1-5	NA	many	TGTGCCAGCACCCTCTTTGGACATGATGATAGCAATCAGCCCCAGCATTTT	CASTLFGHDDSNQPQHF
TRBV5-1	TRBJ1-1	NA	many	TGCGCCAGCAGCATGAGGACAGCCATGAACACTGAAGCTTTCTTT	CASSMRTAMNTEAFF
TRBV5-1	TRBJ2-5	NA	few	TGCGCCAGCAGCTCCCCGATTGGGTCTAGCGTAGGGGAGACCCAGTACTTC	CASSSPIGSSVGETQYF
TRBV19	TRBJ2-7	NA	many	TGTGCCAGTAGTAAGAGGGGTGACAGCTCCTACGAGCAGTACTTC	CASSKRGDSSYEQYF
TRBV6-1	TRBJ1-5	TRBD1	many	TGTGCCAGCACAGGACAGGGGGCGATCTATCAGCCCCAGCATTTT	CASTGQGAIYQPQHF
TRBV5-1	TRBJ1-1	NA	many	TGCGCCAGCAGCTTGGGACCAACTGAAGCTTTCTTT	CASSLGPTEAFF
TRBV4-2	TRBJ2-7	NA	NA	TGTGCCAGCAGCCAAGAAGTAGCGGAGAGCTCCTACGAGCAGTACTTC	CASSQEVAESSYEQYF
TRBV6-5	TRBJ1-5	NA	many	TGTGCCAGCAGTTATGAACGGGGGCCTAATCAGCCCCAGCATTTT	CASSYERGPNQPQHF
TRBV7-9	TRBJ2-5	NA	many	TGTGCCAGCAGCTTTGCCGCGGAGACCCAGTACTTC	CASSFAAETQYF
TRBV4-1	TRBJ2-2	NA	many	TGCGCCAGCAGCCAAGATAACCAGGGGATCGGGGAGCTGTTTTTT	CASSQDNQGIGELFF
TRBV5-8	TRBJ1-4	NA	many	TGTGCCAGCAGCCTTTGGACAGCCGAAAAACTGTTTTTT	CASSLWTAEKLFF
TRBV6-1	TRBJ2-2	NA	many	TGTGCCAGCTTTGAAGGGAACACCGGGGAGCTGTTTTTT	CASFEGNTGELFF
TRBV11-2	TRBJ2-6	NA	NA	TGTGCCAGCAGCCCAGATCAGTTCTCTGGGGCCAACGTCCTGACTTTC	CASSPDQFSGANVLTF
TRBV2	TRBJ2-7	NA	many	TGCGCCAGCAGCCGGGACACCTACGAGCAGTACTTC	CASSRDTYEQYF
TRBV27	TRBJ1-1	NA	many	TGTGCCAGCAGTTTATGGGGGGCAGGTCACACTGAAGCTTTCTTT	CASSLWGAGHTEAFF
TRBV20-1	TRBJ2-7	NA	many	TGCAGTGCTCAATACGGTGGATCCTACGAGCAGTACTTC	CSAQYGGSYEQYF
TRBV12-3/TRBV12-4	TRBJ1-5	NA	many	TGTGCCAGCAGTTCTCGGACTGCGGCTCAGCCCCAGCATTTT	CASSSRTAAQPQHF